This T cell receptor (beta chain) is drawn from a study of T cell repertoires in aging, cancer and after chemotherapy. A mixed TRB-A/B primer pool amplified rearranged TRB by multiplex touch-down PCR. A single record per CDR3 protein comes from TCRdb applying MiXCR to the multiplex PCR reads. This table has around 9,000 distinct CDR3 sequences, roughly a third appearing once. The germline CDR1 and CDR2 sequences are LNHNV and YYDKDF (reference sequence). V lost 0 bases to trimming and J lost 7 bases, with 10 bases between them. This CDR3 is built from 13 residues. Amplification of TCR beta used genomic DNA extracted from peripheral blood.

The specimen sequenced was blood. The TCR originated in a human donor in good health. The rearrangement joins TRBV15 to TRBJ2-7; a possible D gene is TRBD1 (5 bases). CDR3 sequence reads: CATSRDQNREQYF. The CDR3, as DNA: TGTGCCACCAGCAGAGACCAAAACAGGGAGCAGTACTTC.